Listed below are T cell receptor beta chains from one sample, sequenced in a study of T cells in Graves' hyperthyroidism and ophthalmopathy. TCRdb called the multiplex PCR reads again in MiXCR, with one record for every CDR3 protein. The sample shows hundreds of thousands of distinct CDR3 sequences, approximately 15% of them seen only once. The source material was blood. These receptors all stem from a middle-aged woman with Graves' ophthalmopathy. Each CDR3 is given with its conserved first and last residue. The D gene is left open where the match is weak. The size of a clone is reported for some rows only, either as once, few or many, or as a class for expanded clones.

j_call: TRBJ1-6
d_call: TRBD1
cdr3_length: 13
v_call: TRBV20-1
clone_size: few
cdr3_nt: TGCAGTGCACCCCGACAGGGAGGATCACCCCTCCACTTT
cdr3_aa: CSAPRQGGSPLHF

j_call: TRBJ1-1
d_call: NA
cdr3_length: 13
v_call: TRBV28
clone_size: many
cdr3_nt: TGTGCCAGCAGTTTTACCGATCTCACTGAAGCTTTCTTT
cdr3_aa: CASSFTDLTEAFF

j_call: TRBJ1-1
d_call: NA
cdr3_length: 11
v_call: TRBV29-1
clone_size: NA
cdr3_nt: TGCAGCGCCATACAGGGCACTGAAGCTTTCTTT
cdr3_aa: CSAIQGTEAFF

j_call: TRBJ2-3
d_call: NA
cdr3_length: 14
v_call: TRBV12-3/TRBV12-4
clone_size: NA
cdr3_nt: TGTGCCAGCAGTGAGACAGTCTCCAAGGTGTCCCAGTATTTT
cdr3_aa: CASSETVSKVSQYF

j_call: TRBJ1-2
d_call: TRBD1
cdr3_length: 16
v_call: TRBV11-2
clone_size: many
cdr3_nt: TGTGCCAGCAGCGGGTTAAGGGGAGACAGGGCGCGGGGCTACACCTTC
cdr3_aa: CASSGLRGDRARGYTF

j_call: TRBJ2-3
d_call: TRBD1
cdr3_length: 16
v_call: TRBV18
clone_size: few
cdr3_nt: TGTGCCAGCTCACCTTTCGGGACAGAAAGCACAGATACGCAGTATTTT
cdr3_aa: CASSPFGTESTDTQYF

j_call: TRBJ2-4
d_call: TRBD2
cdr3_length: 13
v_call: TRBV6-2/TRBV6-3
clone_size: many
cdr3_nt: TGTGCCAGCAGTTCAGCGGGAGTGGACATTCAGTACTTC
cdr3_aa: CASSSAGVDIQYF

j_call: TRBJ2-2
d_call: TRBD1
cdr3_length: 18
v_call: TRBV12-3/TRBV12-4
clone_size: NA
cdr3_nt: TGTGCCAGCAGTCCAACCTGGGACAGGGGCTCCCAGCCCGGGGAGCTGTTTTTT
cdr3_aa: CASSPTWDRGSQPGELFF

j_call: TRBJ1-5
d_call: TRBD1
cdr3_length: 13
v_call: TRBV19
clone_size: few
cdr3_nt: TGTGCCAGTGGACAGGGCCTCAATCAGCCCCAGCATTTT
cdr3_aa: CASGQGLNQPQHF

j_call: TRBJ2-7
d_call: TRBD2
cdr3_length: 15
v_call: TRBV2
clone_size: NA
cdr3_nt: TGTGCCAGCAGTGTGGGGGGACTAGCGCCCGACGAGCAGTACTTC
cdr3_aa: CASSVGGLAPDEQYF

j_call: TRBJ2-3
d_call: NA
cdr3_length: 14
v_call: TRBV20-1
clone_size: many
cdr3_nt: TGCAGTGCTGGCCTGAGACTAGGCGAAGATACGCAGTATTTT
cdr3_aa: CSAGLRLGEDTQYF

j_call: TRBJ2-1
d_call: TRBD2
cdr3_length: 15
v_call: TRBV24-1
clone_size: NA
cdr3_nt: TGTGCCACCAGTGATTTGCAGAGCGGGAGGAGCGAGCAGTTCTTC
cdr3_aa: CATSDLQSGRSEQFF

j_call: TRBJ2-5
d_call: TRBD2
cdr3_length: 15
v_call: TRBV2
clone_size: many
cdr3_nt: TGTGCCAGCCGAACGTTAACTAGCGGGGAGGAGACCCAGTACTTC
cdr3_aa: CASRTLTSGEETQYF

j_call: TRBJ2-7
d_call: TRBD1
cdr3_length: 14
v_call: TRBV5-1
clone_size: many
cdr3_nt: TGCGCCAGCAGCTCGGGACAGGGGTTCAACGAGCAGTACTTC
cdr3_aa: CASSSGQGFNEQYF

j_call: TRBJ2-7
d_call: NA
cdr3_length: 11
v_call: TRBV20-1
clone_size: NA
cdr3_nt: TGCAGTGCCGGGGGAGAGTCCGAGCAGTACTTC
cdr3_aa: CSAGGESEQYF

j_call: TRBJ2-7
d_call: TRBD1
cdr3_length: 15
v_call: TRBV28
clone_size: many
cdr3_nt: TGTGCCAGCAGTGGGCCGTGGGACAGCTCCTACGAGCAGTACTTC
cdr3_aa: CASSGPWDSSYEQYF

j_call: TRBJ2-2
d_call: NA
cdr3_length: 14
v_call: TRBV28
clone_size: NA
cdr3_nt: TGTGCCACCAGGGTGGGGGTGGACACCGGGGAGCTGTTTTTT
cdr3_aa: CATRVGVDTGELFF

j_call: TRBJ2-1
d_call: TRBD1
cdr3_length: 13
v_call: TRBV7-2
clone_size: many
cdr3_nt: TGTGCCAGCAGCGACAGGGGAGGCGATGAGCAGTTCTTC
cdr3_aa: CASSDRGGDEQFF

j_call: TRBJ2-2
d_call: TRBD2
cdr3_length: 15
v_call: TRBV5-1
clone_size: many
cdr3_nt: TGCGCCAGCAGACGGGAGGCGCTGAACACCGGGGAGCTGTTTTTT
cdr3_aa: CASRREALNTGELFF

j_call: TRBJ2-3
d_call: TRBD2
cdr3_length: 17
v_call: TRBV5-1
clone_size: once
cdr3_nt: TGCGCCAGCAGCTTGATGGAATTAGCGGGGGACACAGATACGCAGTATTTT
cdr3_aa: CASSLMELAGDTDTQYF

j_call: TRBJ2-3
d_call: NA
cdr3_length: 15
v_call: TRBV6-1
clone_size: few
cdr3_nt: TGTGCCAGCAGTACACAGGGAATGTGGACAGATACGCAGTATTTT
cdr3_aa: CASSTQGMWTDTQYF

j_call: TRBJ2-5
d_call: NA
cdr3_length: 16
v_call: TRBV5-6
clone_size: many
cdr3_nt: TGTGCCAGCAGCTTGCTTTCTTCGACAGCTCAAGAGACCCAGTACTTC
cdr3_aa: CASSLLSSTAQETQYF

j_call: TRBJ2-1
d_call: NA
cdr3_length: 12
v_call: TRBV7-9
clone_size: NA
cdr3_nt: TGTGCCAGCAGCTTGTGGGGTTCTGAGCAGTTCTTC
cdr3_aa: CASSLWGSEQFF

j_call: TRBJ2-1
d_call: NA
cdr3_length: 15
v_call: TRBV20-1
clone_size: many
cdr3_nt: TGCAGTGCTAGAGATCGGGGGATTGCTCACAATGAGCAGTTCTTC
cdr3_aa: CSARDRGIAHNEQFF

j_call: TRBJ1-1
d_call: NA
cdr3_length: 12
v_call: TRBV10-3
clone_size: many
cdr3_nt: TGTGCCATCAGGGCAGTGAACACTGAAGCTTTCTTT
cdr3_aa: CAIRAVNTEAFF

j_call: TRBJ1-1
d_call: NA
cdr3_length: 16
v_call: TRBV4-1
clone_size: few
cdr3_nt: TGCGCCAGCAGCTCACCTAAGGGGGGATTGAGCACTGAAGCTTTCTTT
cdr3_aa: CASSSPKGGLSTEAFF

j_call: TRBJ2-1
d_call: TRBD1
cdr3_length: 15
v_call: TRBV6-1
clone_size: many
cdr3_nt: TGTGCCAGCAGTGTAGCAGGGGGACAATACAATGAGCAGTTCTTC
cdr3_aa: CASSVAGGQYNEQFF

j_call: TRBJ2-5
d_call: TRBD2
cdr3_length: 15
v_call: TRBV27
clone_size: NA
cdr3_nt: TGTGCCAGCAGTCGAAGAGGGGCTAGCGGGAGGTTTGAGTACTTC
cdr3_aa: CASSRRGASGRFEYF

j_call: TRBJ2-7
d_call: NA
cdr3_length: 12
v_call: TRBV5-1
clone_size: once
cdr3_nt: TGCGCCAGCAGCTTAATGAAGTTCGAGCAGTACTTC
cdr3_aa: CASSLMKFEQYF

j_call: TRBJ1-1
d_call: TRBD1
cdr3_length: 15
v_call: TRBV6-5
clone_size: many
cdr3_nt: TGTGCCAGCAGTTTGGGACAGGGGGCTCTAACTGAAGCTTTCTTT
cdr3_aa: CASSLGQGALTEAFF

j_call: TRBJ2-7
d_call: NA
cdr3_length: 11
v_call: TRBV12-3/TRBV12-4
clone_size: many
cdr3_nt: TGTGCCAGCAGCTCAGGCTACGAGCAGTACTTC
cdr3_aa: CASSSGYEQYF

j_call: TRBJ2-1
d_call: NA
cdr3_length: 15
v_call: TRBV18
clone_size: few
cdr3_nt: TGTGCCAGCTCACCTCTGGACGGCAGGGAGAATGAGCAGTTCTTC
cdr3_aa: CASSPLDGRENEQFF

j_call: TRBJ2-1
d_call: TRBD2
cdr3_length: 14
v_call: TRBV2
clone_size: many
cdr3_nt: TGTGCCAGCAGTGGGTTGGGGGGGTACAATGAGCAGTTCTTC
cdr3_aa: CASSGLGGYNEQFF

j_call: TRBJ2-2
d_call: TRBD1
cdr3_length: 16
v_call: TRBV9
clone_size: few
cdr3_nt: TGTGCCAGCAGCCCACCTCAGGGGGCTCGGGGCGGGGAGCTGTTTTTT
cdr3_aa: CASSPPQGARGGELFF

j_call: TRBJ2-5
d_call: TRBD2
cdr3_length: 15
v_call: TRBV12-3/TRBV12-4
clone_size: NA
cdr3_nt: TGTGCCAGCAGTTTCCGACTAGCGGGAAAAGAGACCCAGTACTTC
cdr3_aa: CASSFRLAGKETQYF

j_call: TRBJ2-3
d_call: NA
cdr3_length: 15
v_call: TRBV6-2/TRBV6-3
clone_size: NA
cdr3_nt: TGTGCCGGCAGTTACGTACGGACTAGCACAGATACGCAGTATTTT
cdr3_aa: CAGSYVRTSTDTQYF

j_call: TRBJ2-7
d_call: TRBD1
cdr3_length: 15
v_call: TRBV28
clone_size: many
cdr3_nt: TGTGCCAGCAGTCGACGGACAGGGGCAACCTACGAGCAGTACTTC
cdr3_aa: CASSRRTGATYEQYF

j_call: TRBJ2-2
d_call: NA
cdr3_length: 14
v_call: TRBV2
clone_size: NA
cdr3_nt: TGTGCCAGCAGTACCCAGGGGCTTCCCGGGGAGCTGTTTTTT
cdr3_aa: CASSTQGLPGELFF

j_call: TRBJ1-2
d_call: NA
cdr3_length: 14
v_call: TRBV12-3/TRBV12-4
clone_size: NA
cdr3_nt: TGTGCCAGCACCCTGACGGCCGGCTCCTATGGCTACACCTTC
cdr3_aa: CASTLTAGSYGYTF

j_call: TRBJ1-6
d_call: NA
cdr3_length: 12
v_call: TRBV6-1
clone_size: many
cdr3_nt: TGTGCCAGCACTCCCGGACAGAACCCCCTCCACTTT
cdr3_aa: CASTPGQNPLHF

j_call: TRBJ1-2
d_call: NA
cdr3_length: 15
v_call: TRBV11-2
clone_size: many
cdr3_nt: TGTGCCAGCAGCTTAGGTCCGGGACAACACTATGGCTACACCTTC
cdr3_aa: CASSLGPGQHYGYTF

j_call: TRBJ1-1
d_call: NA
cdr3_length: 15
v_call: TRBV30
clone_size: many
cdr3_nt: TGTGCCTGGAGGATTGGAGGACTCCCGGACACTGAAGCTTTCTTT
cdr3_aa: CAWRIGGLPDTEAFF

j_call: TRBJ2-3
d_call: NA
cdr3_length: 15
v_call: TRBV18
clone_size: many
cdr3_nt: TGTGCCAGCGGGGGCGCAGGAGGAAGCACAGATACGCAGTATTTT
cdr3_aa: CASGGAGGSTDTQYF

j_call: TRBJ2-1
d_call: TRBD1
cdr3_length: 18
v_call: TRBV7-9
clone_size: many
cdr3_nt: TGTGCCAGCAGTCGAATCGGGACAGGGACCTCCTCCTACAATGAGCAGTTCTTC
cdr3_aa: CASSRIGTGTSSYNEQFF

j_call: TRBJ2-7
d_call: NA
cdr3_length: 13
v_call: TRBV20-1
clone_size: many
cdr3_nt: TGCAGTGCTAGCACAGGGTTACTCGGCGAGCAGTACTTC
cdr3_aa: CSASTGLLGEQYF

j_call: TRBJ2-7
d_call: NA
cdr3_length: 14
v_call: TRBV6-1
clone_size: NA
cdr3_nt: TGTGCCAGCAGTCGTACTCGGAGGTTGACCGAGCAGTACTTC
cdr3_aa: CASSRTRRLTEQYF

j_call: TRBJ2-1
d_call: NA
cdr3_length: 12
v_call: TRBV12-3/TRBV12-4
clone_size: few
cdr3_nt: TGTGCCAGCAGGCAGACGGGCGCTGAGCAGTTCTTC
cdr3_aa: CASRQTGAEQFF

j_call: TRBJ1-5
d_call: TRBD1
cdr3_length: 14
v_call: TRBV30
clone_size: NA
cdr3_nt: TGTGCCTGGAGTACAGGGGCCGAAAGTCAGCCCCAGCATTTT
cdr3_aa: CAWSTGAESQPQHF

j_call: TRBJ1-4
d_call: NA
cdr3_length: 13
v_call: TRBV7-9
clone_size: few
cdr3_nt: TGTGCCAGCAGCGCGGACATGCAGGAAAAACTGTTTTTT
cdr3_aa: CASSADMQEKLFF